A single sample gave rise to the 23 T cell receptor beta chains below, sequenced in a study of control samples from healthy donors and cancer patients. Repertoires were generated with immunoSEQ multiplex PCR, while TCRdb's copy carries only in-frame clones and drops some. The table records around 140,000 clones, 85% to 95% of them present only once. Sequencing used blood. All receptors derive from a man aged 40-49 years in good health.

The chain recombines TRBV12-3 or TRBV12-4 with TRBJ1-3, with D possibly being TRBD1 (5 bases). CDR3 length: 13 residues. The V gene lost 6 bases and the J gene lost 6 bases, with 12 bases spanning the gap. The CDR3 nucleotides are TGTGCCAGCAGATTTGACAGCAAAAACACCATATATTTT. It is translated as CASRFDSKNTIYF.

The CDR3 DNA sequence: TGTGCCAGCAGAAGAGGTCCAAATTCACCCCTCCACTTT. This encodes CASRRGPNSPLHF. The chain has TRBV5-4 and TRBJ1-6; the D is unclear. V was cut by 5 bases and J by 7 bases, with 10 bases left in between. CDR3 length: 13 amino acids. CDR1 is SGHNT, CDR2 YYREEE, per germline (reference sequence).

This rearrangement joins TRBV27 to TRBJ2-7; 9 bases match TRBD1. Germline V gene data show CDR1 as MNHEY and CDR2 as SMNVEV (reference sequence). With V trimmed by 5 bases and J by 4 bases, 9 bases remained unmatched. The CDR3 extends over 15 amino acids. The CDR3 DNA is TGTGCCAGCAGTCCAACCGGGACAGGGCATTACGAGCAGTACTTC. Its translation is CASSPTGTGHYEQYF.

This sequence joins TRBV7-9 and TRBJ1-4; 7 bases align to TRBD1. Germline V lookup: CDR1 SEHNR, CDR2 FQNEAQ (reference sequence). The CDR3 sequence is 15 residues long. J was trimmed by 4 bases and V by 5 bases; bases with no gene match: 7. CDR3 nucleotides: TGTGCCAGCAGCAGGGGACAGAAGCATAATGAAAAACTGTTTTTT. Amino acid sequence: CASSRGQKHNEKLFF.

V is TRBV6-5 and J is TRBJ1-3; D remains unclear. The CDR3 has 15 amino acids. Trimming left V 0 bases short and J 5 bases short, with 11 bases between. Germline V lookup: CDR1 MNHEY, CDR2 SVGAGI. This CDR3 reads CASSYSPGKRNTIYF. In nucleotides, the CDR3 is TGTGCCAGCAGTTACTCGCCGGGGAAACGAAACACCATATATTTT.

The chain couples TRBV13 to TRBJ1-1; D gene unclear. The germline V and J ends were trimmed by 2 bases and 6 bases, with 4 bases remaining between them. Germline CDR1 is PRHDT and CDR2 is FYEKMQ (reference sequence). CDR3 length: 11 residues. The CDR3 sequence: CASSLRAEAFF. In DNA, the CDR3 is TGTGCCAGCAGCTTAAGGGCTGAAGCTTTCTTT. The complete variable domain, with remaining parts taken from reference TRBV13 and TRBJ1-1, reads AAGVIQSPRHLIKEKRETATLKCYPIPRHDTVYWYQQGPGQDPQFLISFYEKMQSDKGSIPDRFSAQQFSDYHSELNMSSLELGDSALYFCASSLRAEAFFGQGTRLTVV.

V and J are TRBV2 and TRBJ2-7, with 11 bases matching TRBD2. Germline CDR1 reads SNHLY; CDR2 reads FYNNEI. CDR3 size: 15 residues. V was pared by 8 bases and J by 0 bases, with 6 bases of the junction left unmatched. CDR3 nucleotide sequence: TGTGCCAGCCGTAACGGGACTAGCGGCTCCTACGAGCAGTACTTC. As protein: CASRNGTSGSYEQYF.

The chain links TRBV5-3 to TRBJ1-2; D is uncertain. TRBV5-3 is flagged as an ORF with uncertain function. Trimming took off 5 bases at V and 3 bases at J, with 14 bases between the two ends. This CDR3 comprises 14 residues. Here the CDR3 DNA reads TGTGCCAGAAGTCGAAGCGGCTTTGACTATGGCTACACCTTC. It encodes CARSRSGFDYGYTF.

The V call is TRBV9, the J call TRBJ2-3; 10 nucleotides line up with TRBD2. This CDR3 comprises 15 residues. CDR1 is SGDLS, CDR2 YYNGEE, per germline. With 4 bases clipped from V and 5 bases from J, the junction kept 7 bases outside the gene matches. CDR3 loop: CASSTSGGAVDTQYF. For the CDR3, the DNA is TGTGCCAGCAGCACAAGCGGGGGGGCAGTAGATACGCAGTATTTT.

This chain links TRBV5-6 with TRBJ2-7, with D tentatively TRBD1 or TRBD2 (5 bases each). V was trimmed by 7 bases and J by 7 bases, leaving 18 bases between them. CDR1 SGHDT and CDR2 YYEEEE come from the germline V gene. The CDR3 covers 13 residues. DNA of the CDR3: TGTGCCAGCCGGACCGGGACGACGGGGGAGCAGTACTTC. Its protein product is CASRTGTTGEQYF.

This chain joins TRBV9 and TRBJ2-3; D unresolved. Trimming removed 3 bases from V and 3 bases from J, with 11 bases in between. The length of the CDR3 is 14 residues. The germline CDR1 and CDR2 sequences are SGDLS and YYNGEE. As DNA, the CDR3 is TGTGCCAGCAGCGCCAACCCCGTGACAGATACGCAGTATTTT. It translates to CASSANPVTDTQYF.

J is TRBJ1-1 and V is TRBV11-2, with 8 bases matching TRBD1. The CDR3 spans 15 residues. V trimming: 4 bases; J trimming: 11 bases; junction bases outside the gene matches: 15. CDR1 is SGHAT, CDR2 FQNNGV, per germline. CDR3 sequence: CASSSYAPQTGVAFF. The DNA for the CDR3 is TGTGCCAGCAGCTCCTACGCACCCCAGACAGGGGTTGCTTTCTTT.

For the CDR3, the DNA is TGTGCCAGCAGCGTTACTCTCGCGGGACAGGGTGGTGGCGGGGAGCTGTTTTTT. Translating gives CASSVTLAGQGGGGELFF. The rearrangement joins TRBV9 to TRBJ2-2; the match to TRBD1 covers 9 bases. J gave up 7 bases and V 2 bases, and 15 bases lay outside the gene matches. CDR3 length equals 18 residues. CDR1 and CDR2 from the germline V gene are SGDLS and YYNGEE.

The chain links TRBV12-5 to TRBJ1-1; D unclear. V was pared by 3 bases and J by 2 bases, with 7 bases between. The germline gives CDR1 LGHNT, CDR2 FRNRAP. The CDR3 totals 13 residues. The CDR3 region has the DNA TGTGCTAGTGGTTTCCCGGATAACACTGAAGCTTTCTTT. Its protein product is CASGFPDNTEAFF.

CDR3 residues: CASSLVLPGGELFF. The CDR3 DNA reads as TGTGCCAGCAGCTTAGTCCTCCCGGGCGGGGAGCTGTTTTTT. V gene TRBV7-9 combines with J gene TRBJ2-2; no firm D call. The CDR3 covers 14 residues. The V gene's germline CDR1 is SEHNR and CDR2 FQNEAQ (reference sequence). V was clipped by 1 base and J by 7 bases, with 10 bases between them. The whole variable domain, remainder taken from reference TRBV7-9 and TRBJ2-2, is DTGVSQNPRHKITKRGQNVTFRCDPISEHNRLYWYRQTLGQGPEFLTYFQNEAQLEKSRLLSDRFSAERPKGSFSTLEIQRTEQGDSAMYLCASSLVLPGGELFFGEGSRLTVL.

The chain recombines TRBV2 with TRBJ1-5; TRBD1 is a possible D gene (6 bases). Germline CDR1 and CDR2: SNHLY and FYNNEI. Between the trimmed V and J ends, which lost 4 bases and 3 bases, there was a span of 10 bases. The CDR3 extends over 14 amino acids. The CDR3 DNA sequence: TGTGCCAGCAGTGCGACAGGCCTCAATCAGCCCCAGCATTTT. The encoded protein is CASSATGLNQPQHF.

This clone appeared a few times. The chain employs TRBV5-1 and TRBJ2-7, with TRBD2 matching over 8 bases. CDR3 length: 14 amino acids. V was pared by 2 bases and J by 5 bases, with 6 bases of the junction left unmatched. Germline CDR1 SGHRS, CDR2 YFSETQ. Here the CDR3 DNA reads TGCGCCAGCAGCTTTGGACTAGCACACGACGAGCAGTACTTC. Encoded protein: CASSFGLAHDEQYF.

The chain has TRBV30 and TRBJ1-5; D perhaps matches TRBD1 (5 bases). CDR1 is GTSNPN, CDR2 SVGIG, per germline (reference sequence). Trimming took off 3 bases at V and 0 bases at J, with 12 bases between the two ends. The CDR3 extends over 15 amino acids. CDR3 in amino acids: CAWSPGVYSNQPQHF. In DNA, the CDR3 is TGTGCCTGGAGCCCGGGGGTTTATAGCAATCAGCCCCAGCATTTT.

The J gene is TRBJ2-2, the V gene TRBV5-4; the match to TRBD1 covers 12 bases. V was clipped by 4 bases and J by 7 bases; unmatched bases: 8. This CDR3 is built from 16 residues. Looked up from germline, CDR1 is SGHNT and CDR2 is YYREEE (reference sequence). The CDR3 is CASSPGGTGGRGELFF. DNA of the CDR3: TGTGCCAGCAGCCCAGGAGGGACAGGGGGCCGCGGGGAGCTGTTTTTT. The whole variable domain, remainder taken from reference TRBV5-4 and TRBJ2-2, is ETGVTQSPTHLIKTRGQQVTLRCSSQSGHNTVSWYQQALGQGPQFIFQYYREEENGRGNFPPRFSGLQFPNYSSELNVNALELDDSALYLCASSPGGTGGRGELFFGEGSRLTVL.

This clone was counted once. The rearrangement joins TRBV4-1 to TRBJ2-7; perhaps TRBD2 as D (5 bases). This CDR3 has 16 amino acids. Trimming removed 5 bases at V and 2 bases at J, with 19 bases between. Germline V gene sequence: CDR1 MGHRA, CDR2 YSYEKL. CDR3 sequence reads: CASSSSSAAVAYEQYF. CDR3 DNA: TGCGCCAGCAGCTCAAGTTCCGCAGCGGTGGCCTACGAGCAGTACTTC.

The CDR3 protein is CASSRTGYTGELFF. The CDR3 DNA follows: TGTGCCAGCAGCCGGACAGGGTACACCGGGGAGCTGTTTTTT. The chain joins TRBV7-3 to TRBJ2-2; TRBD1 aligns across 8 bases. Germline CDR1 SGHTA, CDR2 FQGTGA. V shed 5 bases and J 3 bases; nucleotides not matched to a gene: 2. The CDR3 has 14 amino acids.

V and J are TRBV6-1 and TRBJ1-6; D is uncertain. The length of the CDR3 is 13 residues. Germline V gene sequence: CDR1 MNHNS, CDR2 SASEGT. Trimming shortened V by 1 base and J by 8 bases, and 6 bases separated the two germline ends. The CDR3 region is CASSEGEHSPLHF. The DNA for the CDR3 is TGTGCCAGCAGTGAAGGGGAACATTCACCCCTCCACTTT.

V usage is TRBV12-3 or TRBV12-4 and J usage is TRBJ1-5; D gene ambiguous. The CDR3 covers 13 residues. Trimming stripped 8 bases from V and 6 bases from J, with 14 bases between. This CDR3 is CASGRTGGQPQHF. The CDR3 DNA reads TGTGCCAGCGGTAGAACGGGAGGTCAGCCCCAGCATTTT.